The clone carrying this T cell receptor (beta chain) was detected only a few times. Antigen: not known. It is likely a read error: a sequence one base away is far more abundant. This library used roughly 400 ng RNA and molecular barcoded adaptors spanning alpha/delta and beta/gamma chains. From the reads, TCRdb called clonotypes with MiXCR, one entry per CDR3 protein. The data hold about 41,000 distinct CDR3 sequences, with roughly 12% observed a single time. The CDR3 contains 15 residues. Germline CDR1 is SGHKS and CDR2 is YYEKEE (reference sequence). These data come from a study of read filtering for tumor transcriptome and immune sequencing. Overall study context: Patients were about 17 male and 13 to 15 female, mean age approximately 70 years, range 47 to 80. Revised staging placed eight or nine patients in R-ISS I, roughly 16 in II, 6 or 7 in III.

Study-wide points: Dropping single-read clonotypes raised IR-seq and RNA-seq shared-clonotype correlation.

The sequence was obtained from a donor at least 40 years old with multiple myeloma. Material: a population of CD138-negative cells sorted from bone marrow. The rearrangement uses TRBV5-5 and TRBJ2-7; D is unresolved. The CDR3 DNA is TGTGCCAGCAGCTTCGATCGGACCGTCTCCCACGAGCAGCACTTC. Its protein is CASSFDRTVSHEQHF.